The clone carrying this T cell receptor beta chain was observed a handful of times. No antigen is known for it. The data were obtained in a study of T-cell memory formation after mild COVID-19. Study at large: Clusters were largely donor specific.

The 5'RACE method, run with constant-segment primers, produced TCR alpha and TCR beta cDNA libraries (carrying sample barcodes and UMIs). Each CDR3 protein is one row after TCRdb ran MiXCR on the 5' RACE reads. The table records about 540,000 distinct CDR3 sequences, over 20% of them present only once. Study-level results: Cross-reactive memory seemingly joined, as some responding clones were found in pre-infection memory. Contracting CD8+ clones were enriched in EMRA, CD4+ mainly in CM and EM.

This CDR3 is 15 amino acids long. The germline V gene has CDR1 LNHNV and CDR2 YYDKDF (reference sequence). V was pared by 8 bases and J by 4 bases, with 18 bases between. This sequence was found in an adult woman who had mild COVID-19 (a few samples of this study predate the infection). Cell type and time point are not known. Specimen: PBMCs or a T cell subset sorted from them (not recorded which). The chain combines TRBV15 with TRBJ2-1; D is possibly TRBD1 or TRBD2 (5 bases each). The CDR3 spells CATSAMGVSYNEQFF. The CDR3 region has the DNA TGTGCCACCTCAGCAATGGGGGTTTCGTACAATGAGCAGTTCTTC.